The entry below gives a single T cell receptor beta chain sequence along with its context. What it binds is unknown. A much larger clone lies one base from this, so it may be a read error. The data are from a study of tumor and adjacent non-tumor tissue in lung cancer. Whole-study results and caveats: Shorter survival was associated with higher TCR diversity in tumors. Top 100 clones took a larger repertoire share in normal lung.

No cell sorting was done before RNA was extracted from the tissue. The library came from three nested PCR rounds adapted from ARM-PCR protocols. TCRdb re-called the multiplex PCR reads through MiXCR, storing one row per CDR3 protein. In the table there are fewer than 100,000 distinct CDR3 sequences, approximately 77% of which are singletons. This CDR3 comprises 16 residues. Germline V gene lookup returns CDR1 SGHTA and CDR2 FQGNSA. V was clipped by 5 bases and J by 0 bases, with 15 bases between them. The V call is TRBV7-2, the J call TRBJ2-3; tentative D call: TRBD2 (5 bases). The clonotype was recovered from a middle-aged woman with non-small cell lung cancer. The sequenced sample was lung tumor tissue. DNA of the CDR3: TGTGCCAGCAGCGATCGGACTTCACGTAGCACAGATACGCAGTATTTT. Amino acid sequence: CASSDRTSRSTDTQYF.